This passage covers 3 T cell receptor beta chains from one sample sequenced in a study of control samples from healthy donors and cancer patients. Assay: immunoSEQ multiplex PCR; the TCRdb copy retains only in-frame clones and omits some. The table lists about 89,000 clones, about 89% of them singletons, with around a fifth in the top ten. The sequencing input was blood. The receptor source for this set is a man under 40 in good health.

The rearrangement uses TRBV2 and TRBJ2-1; either TRBD1 or TRBD2 may fit D (7 bases each). The CDR3 sequence is 14 residues long. Germline-derived CDR1 and CDR2 are SNHLY and FYNNEI. CDR3 nucleotides: TGTACGACCTCGACAGGGAGGGTGGACAATGAGCAGTTCTTC. It yields the protein CTTSTGRVDNEQFF.

The chain joins TRBV14 to TRBJ1-4; D is ambiguous. V lost 0 bases, J lost 5 bases, and 13 bases lay in between. Germline lookup yields CDR1 SGHDN and CDR2 FVKESK. There are 16 residues in the CDR3. CDR3 in amino acids: CASSQEAGGTNEKLFF. The CDR3, as DNA: TGTGCCAGCAGCCAAGAGGCAGGCGGAACAAATGAAAAACTGTTTTTT.

This chain uses TRBV27 with TRBJ2-1, with 9 bases identical to TRBD2. V lost 2 bases to trimming and J lost 8 bases; unmatched junction nucleotides: 4. The germline V gene has CDR1 MNHEY and CDR2 SMNVEV (reference sequence). CDR3 size: 14 residues. The CDR3 nucleotides read TGTGCCAGCAGTTTAGCGGGGGGGCCCCATGAGCAGTTCTTC. This encodes CASSLAGGPHEQFF.